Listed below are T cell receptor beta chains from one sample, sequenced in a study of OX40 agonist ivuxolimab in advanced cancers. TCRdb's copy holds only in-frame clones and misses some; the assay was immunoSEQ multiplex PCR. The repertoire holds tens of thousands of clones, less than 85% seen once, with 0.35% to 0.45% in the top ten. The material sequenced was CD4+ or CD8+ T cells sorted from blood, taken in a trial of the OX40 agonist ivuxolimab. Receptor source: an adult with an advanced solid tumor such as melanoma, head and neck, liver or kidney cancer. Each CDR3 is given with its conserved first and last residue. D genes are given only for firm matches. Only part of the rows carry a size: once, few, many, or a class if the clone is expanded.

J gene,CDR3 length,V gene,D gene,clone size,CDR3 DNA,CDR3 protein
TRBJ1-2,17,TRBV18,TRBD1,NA,TGTGCCAGCTCATCGGGACAGGAAGCGGTCACTAACTATGGCTACACCTTC,CASSSGQEAVTNYGYTF
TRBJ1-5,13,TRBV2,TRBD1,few,TGTGCCGCGTGCAGGGACAGTAGTCAGCCCCAGCATTTT,CAACRDSSQPQHF
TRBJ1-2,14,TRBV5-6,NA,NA,TGTGCCAGCAGCTTGGCGGGACGGTTCTATGGCTACACCTTC,CASSLAGRFYGYTF
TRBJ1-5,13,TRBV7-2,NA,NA,TGTGCCAGCAGCTTAGCAGCTAATCAGCCCCAGCATTTT,CASSLAANQPQHF
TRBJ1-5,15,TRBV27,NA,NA,TGTGCCAGCAGTCTATGGGGAAGTGGCAATCAGCCCCAGCATTTT,CASSLWGSGNQPQHF
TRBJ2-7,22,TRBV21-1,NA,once,TGTGCCAGCAGCGAGAAGACTAGCGGGAGGTTTCTGAGTGTCGAGGGTGGCTACGAGCAGTACTTC,CASSEKTSGRFLSVEGGYEQYF
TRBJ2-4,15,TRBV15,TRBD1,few,TGTGCCACCAGCCTACAGGGGGCGGCCAAAAACATTCAGTACTTC,CATSLQGAAKNIQYF
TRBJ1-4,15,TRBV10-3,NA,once,TGTGCCATCAGCTCCTCCGGGACGAAAAATGAAAAACTGTTTTTT,CAISSSGTKNEKLFF
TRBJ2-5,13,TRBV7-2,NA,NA,TGTGCCAGCAGCTTCGGCAGACAAGAGACCCAGTACTTC,CASSFGRQETQYF
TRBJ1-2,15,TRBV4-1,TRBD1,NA,TGCGCCAGCAGCCAAGAGGACAGGGGCCAGTATGGCTACACCTTC,CASSQEDRGQYGYTF
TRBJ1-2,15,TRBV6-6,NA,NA,TGTGCCAGCAGTTACTCTGCCGGGACAATCTATGGCTACACCTTC,CASSYSAGTIYGYTF
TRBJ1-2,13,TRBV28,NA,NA,TGTGCCAGCACCATCGCGGAGTTCTATGGCTACACCTTC,CASTIAEFYGYTF
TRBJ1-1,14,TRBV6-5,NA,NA,TGTGCCAGCAGTTACTCGGGGCGGGTCACTGAAGCTTTCTTT,CASSYSGRVTEAFF
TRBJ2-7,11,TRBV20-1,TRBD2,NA,TGCAGGGCTAGCGGTGGGTACGAGCAGTACTTC,CRASGGYEQYF
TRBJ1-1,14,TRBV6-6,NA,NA,TGTGCCAGCAGTGTTCACGCAGGGGACCCTGAAGCTTTCTTT,CASSVHAGDPEAFF
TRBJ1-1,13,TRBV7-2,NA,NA,TGTGCCAGCAGCTTAGGTCAGCAGGCTGAAGCTTTCTTT,CASSLGQQAEAFF
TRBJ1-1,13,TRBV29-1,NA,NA,TGCAGCGTTGTCAAGGGGACTTACACTGAAGCTTTCTTT,CSVVKGTYTEAFF
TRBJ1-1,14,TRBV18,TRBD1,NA,TGTGCCAGCTCACCTCGACAGGGTGGGACTGAAGCTTTCTTT,CASSPRQGGTEAFF
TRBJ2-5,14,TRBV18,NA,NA,TGTGCCAGCTCACCACGGCGCCGGGAGGAGACCCAGTACTTC,CASSPRRREETQYF
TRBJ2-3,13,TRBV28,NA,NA,TGTGCCAGCAGGAGCTCTAGCACAGATACGCAGTATTTT,CASRSSSTDTQYF
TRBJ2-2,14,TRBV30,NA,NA,TGTGCCTGGAGCGGTGGGCTAAACACCGGGGAGCTGTTTTTT,CAWSGGLNTGELFF
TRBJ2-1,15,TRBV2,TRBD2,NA,TGTGCCAGCAGGCCGACTAGCGGATCCTACAATGAGCAGTTCTTC,CASRPTSGSYNEQFF
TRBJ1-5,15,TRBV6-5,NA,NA,TGTGCCAGCAGTTACTCAGGGGCCAGCAATCAGCCCCAGCATTTT,CASSYSGASNQPQHF
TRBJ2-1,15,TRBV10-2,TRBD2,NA,TGCGCCAGCAGTATAGCGGGGGCCTCCTACAATGAGCAGTTCTTC,CASSIAGASYNEQFF
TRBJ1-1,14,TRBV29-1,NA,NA,TGCAGCGTTGATTTAAGGGGATTGAACACTGAAGCTTTCTTT,CSVDLRGLNTEAFF
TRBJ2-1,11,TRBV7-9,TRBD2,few,TGTGCCAGCGGACTAGCGAGGGAGCAGTTCTTC,CASGLAREQFF
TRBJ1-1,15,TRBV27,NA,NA,TGTGCCAGCAGAAAAAACGACAGATCGAACACTGAAGCTTTCTTT,CASRKNDRSNTEAFF
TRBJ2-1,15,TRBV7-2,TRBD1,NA,TGTGCCAGCAGCCGCCGGACAGGGGACGGGAATGAGCAGTTCTTC,CASSRRTGDGNEQFF
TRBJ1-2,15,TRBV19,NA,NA,TGTGCCAGTAGCAATGTGGGGATTGGGGACTATGGCTACACCTTC,CASSNVGIGDYGYTF
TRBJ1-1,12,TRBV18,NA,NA,TGTGCCAGCTCATTCACAGGGCGTGAAGCTTTCTTT,CASSFTGREAFF
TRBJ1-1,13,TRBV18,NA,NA,TGTGCCAGCTCACCACAAGGGAACACTGAAGCTTTCTTT,CASSPQGNTEAFF
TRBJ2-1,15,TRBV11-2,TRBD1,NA,TGTGCCAGCAGCTTTGGGGGGACAGGGAACAATGAGCAGTTCTTC,CASSFGGTGNNEQFF
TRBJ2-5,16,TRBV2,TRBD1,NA,TGTGCCAGCAGGTCGCGTTCTGGGACAGGGCAAGAGACCCAGTACTTC,CASRSRSGTGQETQYF
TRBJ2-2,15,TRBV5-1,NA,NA,TGCGCCAGCAGCCCCAACCATCTGGGCACCGGGGAGCTGTTTTTT,CASSPNHLGTGELFF
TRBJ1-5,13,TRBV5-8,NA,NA,TGTGCCAGCGGCGTTTGGGGCAATCAGCCCCAGCATTTT,CASGVWGNQPQHF
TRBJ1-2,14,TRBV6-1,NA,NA,TGTGCCAGCAGTGGGGCAGGGAAAAGGTATGGCTACACCTTC,CASSGAGKRYGYTF
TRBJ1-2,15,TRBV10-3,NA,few,TGTGCCATCAGTGAGGGCGATCGGACGGGACGGAGGTACACCTTC,CAISEGDRTGRRYTF
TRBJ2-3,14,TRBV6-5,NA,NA,TGTGCCAGCAGAGCCGGGGGCTACACAGATACGCAGTATTTT,CASRAGGYTDTQYF
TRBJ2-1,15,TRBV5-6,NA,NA,TGTGCCAGCAGCTTGGTGGGGGGACAGCACAATGAGCAGTTCTTC,CASSLVGGQHNEQFF
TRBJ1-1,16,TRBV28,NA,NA,TGTGCCAGCAGTGTGCCCGTCGGGGGGAGAAACACTGAAGCTTTCTTT,CASSVPVGGRNTEAFF
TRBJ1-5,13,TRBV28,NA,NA,TGTGCCAGCAGAGGACGGCACAATCAGCCCCAGCATTTT,CASRGRHNQPQHF
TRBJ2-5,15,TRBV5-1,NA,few,TGCGCCAGCAGCTTGGCGGAAAGGACCCGAGAGACCCAGTACTTC,CASSLAERTRETQYF
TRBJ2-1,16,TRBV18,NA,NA,TGTGCCAGCTCACCTATTCTCCTAGGACAGAACAATGAGCAGTTCTTC,CASSPILLGQNNEQFF
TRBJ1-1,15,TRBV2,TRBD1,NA,TGTGCCAGCAGTAGACAGGGAGGGGGATCCACTGAAGCTTTCTTT,CASSRQGGGSTEAFF
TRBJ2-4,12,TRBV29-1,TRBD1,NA,TGCAGCGGTGGGACAGATAAAAACATTCAGTACTTC,CSGGTDKNIQYF
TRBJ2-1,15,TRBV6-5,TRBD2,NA,TGTGCCAGCAGTTACGGGACTAGCGGGAGCAATGAGCAGTTCTTC,CASSYGTSGSNEQFF
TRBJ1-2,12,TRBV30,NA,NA,TGTGCCTGGAGTTCAGGTAGCTATGGCTACACCTTC,CAWSSGSYGYTF
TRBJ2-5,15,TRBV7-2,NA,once,TGTGCCAGCAGCTCACAACAGGGAATTAGAGAGACCCAGTACTTC,CASSSQQGIRETQYF
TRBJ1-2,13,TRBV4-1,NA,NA,TGCGCCAGCAGCCGTCAGGGGCTCGGTGGCTACACCTTC,CASSRQGLGGYTF
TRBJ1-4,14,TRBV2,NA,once,TGTGCCAGCAGTGGGGCAGTCTGGGCTGAAAAACTGTTTTTT,CASSGAVWAEKLFF
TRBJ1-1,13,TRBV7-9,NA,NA,TGTGCCAGCAGCTTAGAGCGGCGGACTGAAGCTTTCTTT,CASSLERRTEAFF
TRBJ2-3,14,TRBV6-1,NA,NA,TGTGCCAGCAGTCCCCCCCTTGGGGGAGATACGCAGTATTTT,CASSPPLGGDTQYF
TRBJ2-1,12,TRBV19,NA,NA,TGTGCCAGTAGTACGATATACAATGAGCAGTTCTTC,CASSTIYNEQFF
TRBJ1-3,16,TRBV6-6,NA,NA,TGTGCCAGCAGGATCGGGGGGCCATCCTCTGGAAACACCATATATTTT,CASRIGGPSSGNTIYF
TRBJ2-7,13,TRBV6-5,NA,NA,TGTGCCAGCAGTTACTTTCAATATGGTGGGCAGTACTTC,CASSYFQYGGQYF
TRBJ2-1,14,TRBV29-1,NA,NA,TGCAGCGTTGCGGCAGAGAGCTCCTACAATGAGCAGTTCTTC,CSVAAESSYNEQFF
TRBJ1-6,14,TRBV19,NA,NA,TGTGCCAGTCATCGACCGGTTTTCGGATCACCCCTCCACTTT,CASHRPVFGSPLHF
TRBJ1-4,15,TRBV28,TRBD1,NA,TGTGCCAGCAGTTTACGACAGGGCGTAAGTGAAAAACTGTTTTTT,CASSLRQGVSEKLFF
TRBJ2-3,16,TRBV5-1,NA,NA,TGCGCCAGCAGCCAAGCAGGGGGGATGAGCGCAGATACGCAGTATTTT,CASSQAGGMSADTQYF
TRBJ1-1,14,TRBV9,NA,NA,TGTGCCAGCAGCCCCCGAAGCGGGTACACTGAAGCTTTCTTT,CASSPRSGYTEAFF